This T cell receptor (beta chain) was captured in a study of CD8 T cells in Susac syndrome. Notes on the study in general: Susac-specific public clones numbered about 15 in total CD8+ repertoires (and 5 or 6 in CD8+ TEMRA repertoires).

This clonotype was detected once. Its matching antigen is unknown. From blood CD8+ and CD4+ T cells, TCR beta sequences were generated. The diagnostic criteria for definite or probable disease, as recently defined, were met by the patients with Susac syndrome. This CDR3 comprises 13 residues. The germline V and J ends were trimmed by 0 bases and 8 bases, with 8 bases remaining between them. Germline V gene data show CDR1 as ENHRY and CDR2 as SYGVKD. The RNA, roughly 0.45 to 1 ug, was put through reverse transcription using random hexamers. With immunoSEQ multiplex PCR, TCR beta CDR3 was amplified across 54 Vbeta and 13 Jbeta. From the immunoSEQ multiplex PCR reads, TCRdb called clonotypes with MiXCR, one entry per CDR3 protein. The sample contains 80,000 or so distinct CDR3 sequences, about 95% of which appear only once.

Sequences were obtained from CD8+ T cells from PBMCs. This clonotype was obtained from a human donor with Susac syndrome. V is TRBV10-3 and J is TRBJ2-4; D tentatively fits TRBD1 or TRBD2 (6 bases each). CDR3 loop: CAISESRGDIQYF. The CDR3 DNA reads as TGTGCCATCAGTGAGTCGAGGGGGGACATTCAGTACTTC.